One and the same sample provided the 5 T cell receptor beta chains below, sequenced in a study of OX40 agonist ivuxolimab in advanced cancers. TCRdb's copy holds only in-frame clones and misses some; the assay was immunoSEQ multiplex PCR. The table records about 79,000 clones, approximately 94% of them present only once. This sample comprised CD4+ or CD8+ T cells sorted from blood, obtained in a trial of the OX40 agonist ivuxolimab. These receptor sequences come from an adult with an advanced solid tumor such as melanoma, head and neck, liver or kidney cancer.

The V call is TRBV7-9, the J call TRBJ1-1; no reliable D call. The ends were cut back, 5 bases at V and 0 bases at J, with 13 bases in the middle. The CDR3 spans 15 residues. In germline, CDR1 is SEHNR, CDR2 FQNEAQ (reference sequence). As DNA, the CDR3 is TGTGCCAGCAGCCGGAACGGGCCGGTGAACACTGAAGCTTTCTTT. Translation gives CASSRNGPVNTEAFF.

V gene TRBV9 combines with J gene TRBJ1-6; 7 positions match TRBD1. The length of the CDR3 is 15 residues. After removal of 1 base from V and 7 bases from J, the junction contained 5 bases not matched to a gene. CDR1 and CDR2 from the germline V gene are SGDLS and YYNGEE. DNA of the CDR3: TGTGCCAGCAGCGTACTAGCAGGGGGAAATTCACCCCTCCACTTT. Its translation is CASSVLAGGNSPLHF.

The chain combines TRBV15 with TRBJ2-3, with D perhaps matching TRBD2 (5 bases). This CDR3 has 11 residues. V lost 8 bases and J lost 3, with 6 bases in between. Germline V gene sequence: CDR1 LNHNV, CDR2 YYDKDF (reference sequence). The CDR3 nucleotides read TGTGCCACCCGGGGTACAGATACGCAGTATTTT. It is translated as CATRGTDTQYF.

CDR3 nucleotide sequence: TGTGCCAGCAGTGAAAGACAGTTTGGGGACAATGAGCAGTTCTTC. This gives the protein CASSERQFGDNEQFF. The chain has TRBV2 and TRBJ2-1; the D gene is possibly TRBD1 (5 bases). Per germline, CDR1 SNHLY and CDR2 FYNNEI. There are 15 residues in the CDR3. V gave up 2 bases and J gave up 5 bases, with 13 bases separating them.

The V call is TRBV25-1, the J call TRBJ2-7; tentatively, D is TRBD1 or TRBD2 (5 bases each). The CDR3 loop spans 13 amino acids. In germline, CDR1 is MGHDK, CDR2 SYGVNS. Trimming took 8 bases from V and 0 from J, leaving 11 bases between them. CDR3 sequence reads: CASSPGRSYEQYF. In DNA form, the CDR3 reads TGTGCCAGCTCCCCGGGACGCTCCTACGAGCAGTACTTC.